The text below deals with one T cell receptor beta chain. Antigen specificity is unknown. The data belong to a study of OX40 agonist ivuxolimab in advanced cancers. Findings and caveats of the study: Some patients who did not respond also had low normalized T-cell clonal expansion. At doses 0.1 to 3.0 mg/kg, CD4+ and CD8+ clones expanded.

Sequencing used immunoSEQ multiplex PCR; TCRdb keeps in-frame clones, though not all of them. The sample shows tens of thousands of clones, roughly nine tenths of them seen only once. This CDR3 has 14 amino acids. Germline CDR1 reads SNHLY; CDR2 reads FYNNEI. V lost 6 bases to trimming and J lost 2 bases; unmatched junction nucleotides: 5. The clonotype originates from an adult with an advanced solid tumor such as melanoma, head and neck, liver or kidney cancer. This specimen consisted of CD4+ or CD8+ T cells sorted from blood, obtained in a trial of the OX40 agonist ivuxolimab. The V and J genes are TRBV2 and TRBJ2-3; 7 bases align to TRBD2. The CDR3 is CASRVGGNTDTQYF. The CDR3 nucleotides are TGTGCCAGCAGGGTGGGAGGGAACACAGATACGCAGTATTTT. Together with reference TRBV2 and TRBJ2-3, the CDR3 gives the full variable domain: EPEVTQTPSHQVTQMGQEVILRCVPISNHLYFYWYRQILGQKVEFLVSFYNNEISEKSEIFDDQFSVERPDGSNFTLKIRSTKLEDSAMYFCASRVGGNTDTQYFGPGTRLTVL.